The 27 T cell receptor beta chains given below trace back to one sample, sequenced in a study of blood T cells in healthy people across ages. PCR was performed a second time for about 6 to 11 cycles using a sample-barcoded 5' primer and a J-beta primer mix. MiXCR, run by TCRdb on the 5' RACE reads, gives a single entry per CDR3 protein. The sample shows about 510,000 distinct CDR3 sequences, roughly a quarter of them seen only once. These data also formed part of another study, on T cells of mothers and their children.

The sample was blood. The source is a boy between 2 and 10 years old in good health.

This clonotype was found once. The rearrangement joins TRBV29-1 to TRBJ1-2; the D gene is possibly TRBD1 (6 bases). This CDR3 region has 13 residues. Germline values: CDR1 SQVTM, CDR2 ANQGSEA. Deletions cut 4 bases from V and 6 bases from J, with 15 bases between. The CDR3 is CSVGTGGDNGYTF. In DNA, the CDR3 is TGCAGCGTTGGGACCGGGGGCGACAATGGCTACACCTTC.

The rearrangement joins TRBV10-2 to TRBJ1-2; TRBD1 might be the D (5 bases). Trimming stripped 10 bases from V and 8 bases from J, with 23 bases between. CDR1 WSHSY and CDR2 SAAADI come from the germline V gene. This CDR3 region has 14 residues. CDR3 sequence reads: CATVTSGSLLGYTF. CDR3 in DNA: TGCGCCACCGTAACCTCAGGGAGTCTACTCGGCTACACCTTC.

The V gene is TRBV7-8, the J gene TRBJ2-2, with D possibly matching TRBD1 (6 bases). Germline loops: CDR1 SGHVS, CDR2 FQNEAQ. V was clipped by 3 bases and J by 3 bases, with 11 bases between them. The CDR3 runs to 15 residues. CDR3 sequence reads: CASSLNRVDTGELFF. CDR3 sequence (DNA): TGTGCCAGCAGCTTGAACAGGGTTGACACCGGGGAGCTGTTTTTT. Looking up the rest from reference TRBV7-8 and TRBJ2-2 gives the full variable domain: GAGVSQSPRYKVAKRGQDVALRCDPISGHVSLFWYQQALGQGPEFLTYFQNEAQLDKSGLPSDRFFAERPEGSVSTLKIQRTQQEDSAVYLCASSLNRVDTGELFFGEGSRLTVL.

This clonotype has only a few counts. V gene TRBV7-3 combines with J gene TRBJ2-2; no clear D. The CDR3 is made up of 12 amino acids. Trimming took off 5 bases at V and 7 bases at J, with 8 bases between the two ends. Germline CDR1 is SGHTA and CDR2 is FQGTGA. CDR3 loop: CASSPGRGELFF. In nucleotides, the CDR3 is TGTGCCAGCAGCCCCGGACGCGGGGAGCTGTTTTTT.

V and J are TRBV4-3 and TRBJ2-1; 14 positions agree with TRBD2. CDR1 LGHNA and CDR2 YSLEER come from the germline V gene. The CDR3 covers 16 residues. J gave up 6 bases and V 3 bases, and 4 bases lay outside the gene matches. CDR3 nucleotides: TGCGCCAGCAGCCAGTCGGGACTAGCGGGGGCCAATGAGCAGTTCTTC. As protein: CASSQSGLAGANEQFF.

The V and J genes are TRBV6-6 and TRBJ2-4, with D tentatively TRBD2 (6 bases). Germline CDR1 is MNHNY and CDR2 is SVGAGI (reference sequence). Trimming took 0 bases from V and 1 from J, leaving 22 bases between them. The CDR3 consists of 20 residues. For the CDR3, the DNA is TGTGCCAGCAGTTACTCGATTCGGGGCGAGGGTGGGGGGGCCAAAAACATTCAGTACTTC. This sequence encodes CASSYSIRGEGGGAKNIQYF.

This clonotype was observed a few times. This chain uses TRBV13 with TRBJ2-5, with D possibly matching TRBD1 (8 bases). CDR3 length equals 15 residues. V shed 4 bases and J shed 1 base, with 13 bases lying between them. Looked up from germline, CDR1 is PRHDT and CDR2 is FYEKMQ (reference sequence). The CDR3, as DNA: TGTGCCAGCAGCTCACAGGGGGGGAGCCAAGAGACCCAGTACTTC. Residues: CASSSQGGSQETQYF.

This clonotype showed up just a few times. The gene calls are TRBV6-5 and TRBJ2-1; D unresolved. Germline V lookup: CDR1 MNHEY, CDR2 SVGAGI. Trimming pared 2 bases from V and 8 bases from J, leaving 10 bases between. This CDR3 has 13 residues. This CDR3 is CASSYRLSDEQFF. The CDR3 coding sequence is TGTGCCAGCAGTTACAGGCTCTCGGATGAGCAGTTCTTC.

The CDR3 loop is CASSAPGGYGYTF. The CDR3 nucleotides are TGTGCCAGCAGTGCCCCAGGGGGGTATGGCTACACCTTC. The chain has TRBV12-3 or TRBV12-4 and TRBJ1-2; TRBD1 matches 7 bases. The junction had 5 bases not matched to a gene; V was cut back by 5 bases and J by 5 bases. This CDR3 contains 13 residues.

The chain employs TRBV6-5 and TRBJ2-7; the D call may be TRBD1 or TRBD2 (5 bases each). The CDR3 length is 19 residues. Trimming left V 0 bases short and J 5 bases short, with 26 bases between. The germline V gene encodes CDR1 MNHEY and CDR2 SVGAGI. The CDR3 region is CASSYSTEYTGTQGDEQYF. As DNA, the CDR3 is TGTGCCAGCAGTTACTCTACCGAATATACCGGGACCCAGGGAGACGAGCAGTACTTC.

The chain combines TRBV25-1 with TRBJ2-1, with D possibly TRBD1 on 5 matching bases. Germline lookup yields CDR1 MGHDK and CDR2 SYGVNS. The V and J ends lost 2 bases and 2 bases respectively, with 13 bases between them. The CDR3 totals 16 residues. The CDR3 is CASSEGSVGPYNEQFF. The CDR3 DNA sequence: TGTGCCAGCAGTGAAGGCTCGGTGGGGCCCTACAATGAGCAGTTCTTC.

V usage is TRBV2 and J usage is TRBJ1-4; 7 bases match TRBD1. V dropped 6 bases and J dropped 4; count of bases not matched to a gene: 8. The germline V gene encodes CDR1 SNHLY and CDR2 FYNNEI. CDR3 length: 15 residues. The CDR3 nucleotides read TGTGCCAGCAGCATACGACAGGGTATTAATGAAAAACTGTTTTTT. This gives the protein CASSIRQGINEKLFF.

This clonotype was counted between two and nine times. The chain links TRBV14 to TRBJ1-4; 7 bases line up with TRBD1. Germline V gene lookup returns CDR1 SGHDN and CDR2 FVKESK. J lost 4 bases, V lost 3 bases, and 8 bases had no gene match. The CDR3 has 16 amino acids. CDR3 sequence: CASSHYRDSYNEKLFF. In nucleotides, the CDR3 is TGTGCCAGCAGCCACTACCGGGACAGTTATAATGAAAAACTGTTTTTT.

This clonotype was seen a handful of times. The chain is built from TRBV7-2 and TRBJ1-3; 7 nucleotides match TRBD1. Per germline, CDR1 SGHTA and CDR2 FQGNSA. The CDR3 covers 13 residues. V was pared by 6 bases and J by 9 bases, with 8 bases of the junction left unmatched. Here the CDR3 reads CASSHDRVGTIYF. The CDR3 DNA reads TGTGCCAGCAGTCATGACAGGGTCGGCACCATATATTTT.

This clonotype was seen a few times. The V gene is TRBV12-3 or TRBV12-4, the J gene TRBJ2-1; D may be TRBD1 (6 bases). V lost 4 bases and J 3 bases, leaving 16 bases between the germline ends. This CDR3 is 16 amino acids long. The CDR3 nucleotides read TGTGCCAGCAGTTCTAAGACAGGATTCCTCTACAATGAGCAGTTCTTC. Protein sequence: CASSSKTGFLYNEQFF.

This clonotype has a handful of counts. The gene calls are TRBV7-9 and TRBJ2-1, with TRBD1 as a possible D gene (6 bases). The germline CDR1 and CDR2 sequences are SEHNR and FQNEAQ (reference sequence). The length of the CDR3 is 14 residues. V was pared by 3 bases and J by 6 bases, with 12 bases between. The CDR3 region is CASSFSGAANEQFF. In DNA, the CDR3 is TGTGCCAGCAGCTTCTCAGGGGCGGCCAATGAGCAGTTCTTC.

The V and J genes are TRBV20-1 and TRBJ2-6; possibly TRBD1 for D (5 bases). The CDR3 is 15 amino acids. Deletions cut 5 bases from V and 2 bases from J, with 13 bases between. Germline V gene sequence: CDR1 DFQATT, CDR2 SNEGSKA (reference sequence). The CDR3 nucleotides read TGCAGTGCTCAACAGGTGTCAGCTGGGGCCAACGTCCTGACTTTC. Amino acid sequence: CSAQQVSAGANVLTF.

The chain uses TRBV28 and TRBJ2-6; D ambiguous. The V gene lost 4 bases and the J gene lost 2 bases, with 9 bases spanning the gap. This CDR3 has 15 amino acids. Germline loops: CDR1 MDHEN, CDR2 SYDVKM. The CDR3 nucleotides are TGTGCCAGCAGTTCCCTCCGGACTGGGGCCAACGTCCTGACTTTC. It specifies CASSSLRTGANVLTF.

This clonotype has just a few counts. The rearrangement joins TRBV3-1 to TRBJ2-1; 9 bases are shared with TRBD2. Trimming removed 1 base from V and 8 bases from J; junction bases left unmatched: 12. CDR3 size: 17 residues. Per germline, CDR1 LGHDT and CDR2 YNNKEL (reference sequence). In DNA form, the CDR3 reads TGTGCCAGCAGCCAAGTCCCCCTAGCGGGATATAGCGATGAGCAGTTCTTC. It encodes CASSQVPLAGYSDEQFF.

Notes on this clonotype: One end of the junction varies from germline; a read error may be responsible. This chain joins TRBV12-5 and TRBJ2-5; D possibly corresponds to TRBD1 (7 bases). The CDR3 is 13 residues long. CDR1 LGHNT and CDR2 FRNRAP come from the germline V gene. The CDR3 spells CASGWGDRKTQYF. The CDR3, as DNA: TGTGCTAGTGGCTGGGGGGACAGAAAGACTCAGTATTTC.

There are a few counts of this clonotype. V is TRBV28 and J is TRBJ2-5; 14 bases match TRBD2. The CDR3 sequence is 16 residues long. Germline V gene lookup returns CDR1 MDHEN and CDR2 SYDVKM. V was clipped by 6 bases and J by 9 bases; unmatched bases: 12. The CDR3 here is CASRKPGLAGVAAQYF. CDR3 bases: TGTGCCAGCAGGAAACCGGGACTAGCGGGGGTGGCGGCCCAGTACTTC.

This clonotype showed up just a few times. This chain uses TRBV12-3 or TRBV12-4 with TRBJ1-6; D is possibly TRBD1 (5 bases). The CDR3 spans 13 residues. V shed 2 bases and J shed 9 bases, with 8 bases lying between them. The CDR3 here is CASSLQGTSPLHF. The CDR3 DNA sequence: TGTGCCAGCAGTTTACAAGGGACTTCACCCCTCCACTTT.

The sample holds many counts of this clonotype. The chain joins TRBV12-3 or TRBV12-4 to TRBJ2-1; 7 positions match TRBD2. With 4 bases clipped from V and 6 bases from J, the junction kept 9 bases outside the gene matches. This CDR3 spans 15 amino acids. CDR3 DNA sequence: TGTGCCAGCAGTTGGTCTAGCGGTAACCTCAATGAGCAGTTCTTC. Amino acids: CASSWSSGNLNEQFF.

This clonotype has just a few counts. The rearrangement uses TRBV7-3 and TRBJ2-3; D uncertain. The germline V gene has CDR1 SGHTA and CDR2 FQGTGA. V lost 3 bases to trimming and J lost 6 bases, with 10 bases between them. The CDR3 runs 13 residues. The CDR3 is CASSFKGSDTQYF. The CDR3 DNA reads TGTGCCAGCAGCTTTAAAGGGTCCGATACGCAGTATTTT.

The rearrangement links TRBV13 to TRBJ1-2; TRBD1 matches 9 bases. The germline V gene has CDR1 PRHDT and CDR2 FYEKMQ (reference sequence). With 4 bases clipped from V and 4 bases from J, the junction kept 13 bases outside the gene matches. CDR3 size: 17 residues. The CDR3 loop reads CASSSSVPDRGSYGYTF. The CDR3 nucleotides read TGTGCCAGCAGCTCTTCAGTTCCGGACAGGGGCTCCTATGGCTACACCTTC.

The chain couples TRBV12-3 or TRBV12-4 to TRBJ1-4, with 7 bases identical to TRBD1. The trim removed 6 bases at V and 4 bases at J, leaving 5 bases unmatched. The CDR3 consists of 14 residues. CDR3 nucleotides: TGTGCCAGCAGGCCGGGACAGAATAATGAAAAACTGTTTTTT. Protein: CASRPGQNNEKLFF.

V and J are TRBV27 and TRBJ2-1, with 15 nucleotides matching TRBD2. The V gene end was trimmed by 2 bases and the J gene end by 4 bases; junction bases not matched to a gene: 18. Germline assignment: CDR1 MNHEY and CDR2 SMNVEV (reference sequence). The CDR3 totals 22 residues. CDR3 residues: CASSLPTRQGLAGGRSYNEQFF. Written as DNA, the CDR3 is TGTGCCAGCAGTTTACCAACCCGACAGGGACTAGCGGGAGGCCGATCTTACAATGAGCAGTTCTTC.